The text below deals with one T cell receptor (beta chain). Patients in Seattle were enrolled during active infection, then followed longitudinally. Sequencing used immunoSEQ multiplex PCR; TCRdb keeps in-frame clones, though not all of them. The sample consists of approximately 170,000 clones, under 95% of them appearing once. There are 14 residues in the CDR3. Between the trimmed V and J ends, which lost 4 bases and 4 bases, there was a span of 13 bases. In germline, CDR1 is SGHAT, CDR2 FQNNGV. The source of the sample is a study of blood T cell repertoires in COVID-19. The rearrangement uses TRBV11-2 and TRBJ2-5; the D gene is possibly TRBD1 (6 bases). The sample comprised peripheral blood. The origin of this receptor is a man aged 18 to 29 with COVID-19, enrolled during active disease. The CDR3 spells CASSSTGRGETQYF. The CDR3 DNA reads TGTGCCAGCAGCTCGACAGGAAGGGGAGAGACCCAGTACTTC.